This is a list of T cell receptor beta chains from one sample in a study of blood T cell repertoires in COVID-19. This table comes from immunoSEQ multiplex PCR, and its TCRdb copy is limited to in-frame clones, with some not included. The sample includes roughly 90,000 clones, 70% to 80% of them seen just once. The sample was peripheral blood. These receptors were taken from a human donor in a cohort sampled during active COVID-19. CDR3s include the opening cysteine and the closing phenylalanine or tryptophan. The order of the fields is clone size, D gene, V gene, J gene, CDR3 protein, CDR3 DNA. A D gene is named only where the DNA matches it firmly. Clone size is stated in some rows and not others, as once, few, many or a class when expanded.

>few|.|TRBV2|TRBJ2-3
CASSARITDTQYF
TGTGCCAGCAGTGCGAGGATCACAGATACGCAGTATTTT
>few|.|TRBV2|TRBJ2-5
CASSGGIRGTQYF
TGTGCCAGCAGTGGAGGGATTCGGGGGACCCAGTACTTC
>.|TRBD1|TRBV7-8|TRBJ2-6
CASSHSGGSGANVLTF
TGTGCCAGCAGCCATTCAGGGGGCTCTGGGGCCAACGTCCTGACTTTC
>many|TRBD1|TRBV28|TRBJ1-5
CASSSSGTGYQPQHF
TGTGCCAGCAGTTCCTCCGGGACAGGGTATCAGCCCCAGCATTTT
>few|.|TRBV7-8|TRBJ2-6
CASSIPKGFGANVLTF
TGTGCCAGCAGCATACCCAAGGGGTTTGGGGCCAACGTCCTGACTTTC
>medium-sized|.|TRBV19|TRBJ2-2
CASSLQGTNTGELFF
TGTGCCAGTAGCCTACAGGGGACTAACACCGGGGAGCTGTTTTTT
>.|TRBD1|TRBV4-2|TRBJ2-1
CASSPTGVGANEQFF
TGTGCCAGCAGCCCTACAGGGGTGGGGGCCAATGAGCAGTTCTTC
>few|TRBD1|TRBV3-1/TRBV3-2|TRBJ1-5
CASSQSGTGGQPQHF
TGTGCCAGCAGCCAGAGCGGGACAGGGGGTCAGCCCCAGCATTTT
>.|TRBD2|TRBV19|TRBJ2-3
CASSNWAGGTDTQYF
TGTGCCAGTAGTAACTGGGCGGGGGGCACAGATACGCAGTATTTT
>.|.|TRBV3-1/TRBV3-2|TRBJ2-5
CASSQRGSRETQYF
TGTGCCAGCAGCCAACGGGGTTCCCGAGAGACCCAGTACTTC
>few|TRBD1|TRBV2|TRBJ1-6
CASRTGYNSPLHF
TGTGCCAGCAGGACAGGGTACAATTCACCCCTCCACTTT
>.|TRBD2|TRBV7-2|TRBJ2-7
CASSLASGLAGLMRSEQYF
TGTGCCAGCAGCTTAGCCTCGGGACTAGCGGGACTTATGAGGTCCGAGCAGTACTTC
>once|.|TRBV19|TRBJ1-1
CASSVGGGEYTEAFF
TGTGCCAGTAGTGTTGGGGGGGGAGAGTACACTGAAGCTTTCTTT
>.|.|TRBV13|TRBJ2-1
CASREWAYNEQFF
TGTGCCAGCAGAGAGTGGGCGTACAATGAGCAGTTCTTC
>.|.|TRBV18|TRBJ1-5
CASSEGRNSNQPQHF
TGTGCCAGCTCAGAGGGTCGAAATAGCAATCAGCCCCAGCATTTT
>few|.|TRBV18|TRBJ1-2
CASSPRGGDGGYTF
TGTGCCAGCTCACCCCGAGGAGGGGACGGGGGCTACACCTTC
>once|.|TRBV27|TRBJ1-5
CASSFRENSNQPQHF
TGTGCCAGCAGTTTCCGGGAGAATAGCAATCAGCCCCAGCATTTT
>.|TRBD2|TRBV5-4|TRBJ2-7
CASSLGGLAGEMSYEQYF
TGTGCCAGCAGCTTGGGAGGACTAGCGGGAGAAATGTCCTACGAGCAGTACTTC
>few|.|TRBV19|TRBJ2-5
CASSDGLMYQETQYF
TGTGCCAGTTCGGACGGACTTATGTACCAAGAGACCCAGTACTTC
>.|.|TRBV7-3|TRBJ1-1
CASSSTGKTEAFF
TGTGCCAGCAGCTCCACAGGGAAGACTGAAGCTTTCTTT
>.|.|TRBV30|TRBJ1-2
CAWKLQVYGYTF
TGTGCCTGGAAGCTACAGGTATATGGCTACACCTTC
>once|.|TRBV5-1|TRBJ2-1
CASSQEGGYNEQFF
TGCGCCAGCAGCCAAGAAGGCGGTTACAATGAGCAGTTCTTC
>once|.|TRBV5-1|TRBJ1-4
CASRIGWRNEKLFF
TGCGCCAGCAGAATAGGGTGGAGGAATGAAAAACTGTTTTTT
>.|.|TRBV18|TRBJ1-1
CASSRAGLETEAFF
TGTGCCAGCTCACGGGCGGGATTGGAGACTGAAGCTTTCTTT
>.|TRBD2|TRBV28|TRBJ2-5
CASSFGLAGGRGGQETQYF
TGTGCCAGCAGTTTCGGGCTAGCGGGGGGGCGAGGGGGCCAAGAGACCCAGTACTTC
>once|TRBD1|TRBV19|TRBJ1-1
CASSSGQMNTEAFF
TGTGCCAGTAGTTCGGGACAGATGAACACTGAAGCTTTCTTT
>.|.|TRBV3-1/TRBV3-2|TRBJ1-2
CASSQDWGDGYTF
TGTGCCAGCAGCCAAGACTGGGGAGATGGCTACACCTTC
>.|.|TRBV27|TRBJ1-5
CATARGIPNQPQHF
TGTGCCACCGCCCGGGGTATACCGAATCAGCCCCAGCATTTT